One sample yielded the 30 T cell receptor beta chains listed below, sequenced in a study of a mutant IDH1 vaccine in newly diagnosed glioma (dated by TCRdb to 2020 to 2022). The method behind the library was the immunoSEQ multiplex PCR assay. TCRdb took over this immuneACCESS table, retaining in-frame rearrangements with V and J assigned. Such tables are incomplete; in checked studies, under half of the missing clones stem from an unresolved V gene, and the remainder is unexplained. The sample profile shows 45,000 to 60,000 clones; roughly 91% of them were found once. The ten most abundant clones make up 2.4% of the sample. The time point label of this sample denotes: week 11, during vaccination. A 20-mer mutant IDH1 peptide at 300 micrograms in Montanide made up each vaccine dose, which was injected subcutaneously together with topical imiquimod. No antigen is known for these receptors. The sample consisted of PBMCs, taken from a glioma patient whose treatment included an IDH1 peptide vaccine. These receptors were taken from a man in his forties or fifties with glioma.

This clone was found once. The genes are TRBV9 and TRBJ1-4; D might be TRBD1 (5 bases). This CDR3 region has 16 residues. The germline V and J ends were trimmed by 0 bases and 2 bases, with 11 bases remaining between them. Germline lookup yields CDR1 SGDLS and CDR2 YYNGEE. The CDR3 region is CASSVGEGPTNEKLFF. The CDR3 nucleotides are TGTGCCAGCAGCGTAGGAGAGGGGCCCACTAATGAAAAACTGTTTTTT. The full variable domain, its missing parts supplied by reference TRBV9 and TRBJ1-4, is DSGVTQTPKHLITATGQRVTLRCSPRSGDLSVYWYQQSLDQGLQFLIQYYNGEERAKGNILERFSAQQFPDLHSELNLSSLELGDSALYFCASSVGEGPTNEKLFFGSGTQLSVL.

In regard to this clone: The sample carries other DNA sequences with the same CDR3. V usage is TRBV6-5 and J usage is TRBJ2-7, with D possibly TRBD1 on 6 matching bases. Trimming pared 5 bases from V and 4 bases from J, leaving 12 bases between. Germline CDR1 is MNHEY and CDR2 is SVGAGI. The CDR3 runs to 13 residues. The CDR3 protein is CASSRDIPYEQYF. CDR3 coding DNA: TGTGCCAGCAGTAGGGACATTCCTTACGAGCAGTACTTC.

The chain links TRBV5-1 to TRBJ1-2, with D perhaps TRBD1 (5 bases). The CDR3 has 14 amino acids. Germline CDR1 reads SGHRS; CDR2 reads YFSETQ. Trimming stripped 4 bases from V and 8 bases from J, with 18 bases between. This chain's CDR3 is CASSIPGPLEGYTF. The CDR3 DNA reads as TGCGCCAGCAGCATTCCGGGACCGCTCGAGGGCTACACCTTC.

This clone appeared a single time. The chain couples TRBV7-2 to TRBJ2-7; D remains unclear. The CDR3 covers 14 residues. Trimming pared 1 base from V and 4 bases from J, leaving 11 bases between. In germline, CDR1 is SGHTA, CDR2 FQGNSA. This CDR3 is CASSLVDTIYEQYF. DNA for the CDR3: TGTGCCAGCAGCTTAGTTGACACGATATACGAGCAGTACTTC.

The rearrangement uses TRBV7-9 and TRBJ2-5; TRBD1 might be the D (6 bases). Germline CDR1 and CDR2: SEHNR and FQNEAQ (reference sequence). Trimming removed 6 bases at V and 4 bases at J, with 18 bases between. The CDR3 spans 15 residues. The CDR3 DNA reads as TGTGCCAGCAGGGGAGTGGGGGCGCGTGTAGAGACCCAGTACTTC. It codes for CASRGVGARVETQYF.

The chain links TRBV4-1 to TRBJ2-5; 14 bases align to TRBD2. The CDR3 runs to 17 residues. The V gene's germline CDR1 is MGHRA and CDR2 YSYEKL. V gave up 1 base and J gave up 3 bases; unmatched junction bases: 4. The chain's CDR3 is CASSQVQGLAGEETQYF. The CDR3 bases are TGCGCCAGCAGCCAAGTGCAGGGACTAGCGGGAGAAGAGACCCAGTACTTC.

The rearrangement links TRBV29-1 to TRBJ2-7; 9 bases match TRBD1. The CDR3 covers 14 residues. Germline-derived CDR1 and CDR2 are SQVTM and ANQGSEA. V was pared by 2 bases and J by 2 bases, with 4 bases of the junction left unmatched. The CDR3 bases are TGCAGCGTTGAAATCCGGGACAGGGCCTACGAGCAGTACTTC. Amino acid sequence: CSVEIRDRAYEQYF.

V gene TRBV15 combines with J gene TRBJ1-1; D unclear. This CDR3 comprises 14 residues. Trimming took off 0 bases at V and 4 bases at J, with 9 bases between the two ends. Germline V CDR1 and CDR2: LNHNV, YYDKDF (reference sequence). The CDR3 reads CATSRDSGVTEAFF. DNA for the CDR3: TGTGCCACCAGCAGAGACTCCGGGGTCACTGAAGCTTTCTTT. Looking up the rest from reference TRBV15 and TRBJ1-1 gives the full variable domain: DAMVIQNPRYQVTQFGKPVTLSCSQTLNHNVMYWYQQKSSQAPKLLFHYYDKDFNNEADTPDNFQSRRPNTSFCFLDIRSPGLGDTAMYLCATSRDSGVTEAFFGQGTRLTVV.

This clone is a singleton in its sample. The J gene is TRBJ2-7, the V gene TRBV7-3, with D tentatively TRBD1 (6 bases). CDR1 and CDR2 from the germline V gene are SGHTA and FQGTGA. CDR3 length: 14 residues. Trimming pared 5 bases from V and 3 bases from J, leaving 14 bases between. In nucleotides, the CDR3 is TGTGCCAGCAGCCTTGGGTCAGGGGACTACGAGCAGTACTTC. It codes for CASSLGSGDYEQYF.

This rearrangement joins TRBV6-6 to TRBJ1-5, with 11 bases fitting TRBD1. Unmatched junction bases numbered 7, after V lost 6 bases and J lost 3 bases. The germline V gene encodes CDR1 MNHNY and CDR2 SVGAGI (reference sequence). The CDR3 consists of 16 residues. The CDR3 region is CASSSWTGGNNQPQHF. Here the CDR3 DNA reads TGTGCCAGCAGCTCCTGGACAGGGGGCAACAATCAGCCCCAGCATTTT.

V gene TRBV30 combines with J gene TRBJ1-5; D call uncertain. Trimming cost V 4 bases and J 0 bases, with 16 bases left between them. In germline, CDR1 is GTSNPN, CDR2 SVGIG (reference sequence). The CDR3 consists of 16 residues. CDR3 protein: CAWTLPRPTSNQPQHF. The CDR3 bases are TGTGCCTGGACCCTACCGAGACCAACTAGCAATCAGCCCCAGCATTTT.

V usage is TRBV19 and J usage is TRBJ2-7; 8 bases agree with TRBD1. J was trimmed by 4 bases and V by 9 bases; bases with no gene match: 8. The length of the CDR3 is 13 residues. Per the germline V gene, CDR1 is LNHDA and CDR2 is SQIVND (reference sequence). The CDR3 nucleotides are TGTGCCAGCCTTTCGCACAGGGGGTACGAGCAGTACTTC. Its translation is CASLSHRGYEQYF.

This clone was seen just once. This rearrangement joins TRBV5-4 to TRBJ2-1, with TRBD1 identical over 8 bases. V lost 1 base and J lost 8; bases outside the gene matches: 5. CDR1 is SGHNT and CDR2 is YYREEE in the germline V gene (reference sequence). The CDR3 covers 14 residues. CDR3 amino acids: CASSLWTGNHEQFF. The CDR3 DNA follows: TGTGCCAGCAGCTTGTGGACAGGGAACCATGAGCAGTTCTTC.

This chain links TRBV19 with TRBJ1-3, with TRBD1 identical over 8 bases. Germline assignment: CDR1 LNHDA and CDR2 SQIVND (reference sequence). Unmatched junction bases numbered 6, after V lost 5 bases and J lost 3 bases. The CDR3 covers 15 residues. The CDR3 protein is CASSPRTGYGNTIYF. CDR3 sequence (DNA): TGTGCCAGTAGTCCCCGGACAGGGTATGGAAACACCATATATTTT.

The genes are TRBV2 and TRBJ1-4; D is unresolved. This CDR3 comprises 12 residues. The germline V gene encodes CDR1 SNHLY and CDR2 FYNNEI. Trimming cost V 6 bases and J 12 bases, with 14 bases left between them. The CDR3 sequence is CASRRPPGELFF. CDR3 sequence (DNA): TGTGCCAGCAGACGTCCGCCCGGGGAACTGTTTTTT.

This chain links TRBV5-1 with TRBJ2-7; 11 bases map to TRBD1. CDR1 and CDR2 (germline): SGHRS, YFSETQ. The V gene end was trimmed by 0 bases and the J gene end by 6 bases; junction bases not matched to a gene: 2. The CDR3 is 14 residues long. The CDR3 protein is CASSLEGTGGEQYF. As DNA, the CDR3 is TGCGCCAGCAGCTTGGAAGGGACAGGGGGCGAGCAGTACTTC.

The rearrangement uses TRBV28 and TRBJ2-1; D not certain. CDR3 length: 17 amino acids. The germline gives CDR1 MDHEN, CDR2 SYDVKM. V was trimmed by 4 bases and J by 6 bases, leaving 22 bases between them. As DNA, the CDR3 is TGTGCCAGCAGTTCACCCCTTACCGGGCTCGTATCCAATGAGCAGTTCTTC. It yields the protein CASSSPLTGLVSNEQFF.

The V call is TRBV30, the J call TRBJ1-5; D not resolved. This CDR3 is 13 amino acids long. Germline CDR1 is GTSNPN and CDR2 is SVGIG (reference sequence). The germline V and J ends were trimmed by 2 bases and 3 bases, with 8 bases remaining between them. CDR3 in DNA: TGTGCCTGGAGTCCCACCTACAATCAGCCCCAGCATTTT. Amino acids: CAWSPTYNQPQHF.

The chain employs TRBV10-2 and TRBJ2-7; possibly TRBD2 for D (5 bases). CDR3 length: 11 residues. Germline CDR1 reads WSHSY; CDR2 reads SAAADI. The V and J ends lost 6 bases and 5 bases respectively, with 8 bases between them. CDR3 coding DNA: TGCGCCAGCAGCCTAGCCCACGAGCAGTACTTC. Amino acids: CASSLAHEQYF.

The rearrangement links TRBV2 to TRBJ2-3; no clear D gene. Trimming left V 2 bases short and J 2 bases short, with 8 bases between. The CDR3 runs to 14 residues. Germline CDR1 reads SNHLY; CDR2 reads FYNNEI. The CDR3 sequence is CASSEQLYTDTQYF. The CDR3 nucleotides read TGTGCCAGCAGTGAACAGTTGTACACAGATACGCAGTATTTT. Together with reference TRBV2 and TRBJ2-3, the CDR3 gives the full variable domain: EPEVTQTPSHQVTQMGQEVILRCVPISNHLYFYWYRQILGQKVEFLVSFYNNEISEKSEIFDDQFSVERPDGSNFTLKIRSTKLEDSAMYFCASSEQLYTDTQYFGPGTRLTVL.

This chain joins TRBV7-8 and TRBJ1-2, with 9 nucleotides matching TRBD1. Trimming cost V 5 bases and J 1 base; bases outside gene matches: 14. CDR3 length: 18 residues. In germline, CDR1 is SGHVS, CDR2 FQNEAQ. Here the CDR3 DNA reads TGTGCCAGCAGCGAAGCCTTTCCACAGGGGGCGTATAACTATGGCTACACCTTC. Translation: CASSEAFPQGAYNYGYTF.

The rearrangement joins TRBV11-3 to TRBJ2-2; D not certain. V was pared by 0 bases and J by 5 bases, with 4 bases between. The CDR3 sequence is 13 residues long. CDR1 and CDR2 from the germline V gene are SGHNT and YENEEA. CDR3 nucleotide sequence: TGTGCCAGCAGCTTAGAGGAGACCGGGGAGCTGTTTTTT. Its protein product is CASSLEETGELFF.

J is TRBJ2-3 and V is TRBV5-1; D is perhaps TRBD2 (6 bases). CDR3 size: 14 residues. V was pared by 4 bases and J by 3 bases, with 12 bases between. CDR1 SGHRS and CDR2 YFSETQ come from the germline V gene. The CDR3 bases are TGCGCCAGCAGCAAGGAGGCGGGGACAGATACGCAGTATTTT. Its protein product is CASSKEAGTDTQYF.

The CDR3 sequence: CASSDSPETSGILIDEQYF. CDR3 bases: TGTGCCAGCAGTGATTCTCCGGAGACTAGCGGGATCCTCATCGACGAGCAGTACTTC. V and J are TRBV6-1 and TRBJ2-7; the match to TRBD2 covers 11 bases. The CDR3 contains 19 residues. The germline gives CDR1 MNHNS, CDR2 SASEGT. The ends lost 3 bases at V and 5 bases at J; junction bases unmatched: 18.

The chain links TRBV6-6 to TRBJ2-3; maybe TRBD2 (6 bases). The V end was cut by 5 bases, the J end by 2 bases, with 14 bases between. CDR1 is MNHNY, CDR2 SVGAGI, per germline (reference sequence). The CDR3 covers 15 residues. The CDR3: CASSPGLGNTDTQYF. The DNA of the CDR3 is TGTGCCAGCAGTCCGGGACTGGGGAACACAGATACGCAGTATTTT.

The V and J genes are TRBV5-1 and TRBJ2-7; a weak D match, TRBD2 (6 bases). V was shortened by 7 bases and J by 2 bases, with 16 bases between the two germline ends. The CDR3 sequence is 14 residues long. CDR1 and CDR2 (germline): SGHRS, YFSETQ. The CDR3 spells CASGPSGGTYEQYF. The CDR3 nucleotides are TGCGCCAGCGGGCCAAGCGGAGGGACCTACGAGCAGTACTTC.

This chain joins TRBV27 and TRBJ2-7; TRBD1 aligns across 8 bases. The CDR3 runs to 14 residues. Germline CDR1 and CDR2: MNHEY and SMNVEV (reference sequence). The junction had 8 bases not matched to a gene; V was cut back by 5 bases and J by 5 bases. The DNA for the CDR3 is TGTGCCAGCAGTACGACAGGGGCCATCGACGAGCAGTACTTC. Translated: CASSTTGAIDEQYF.

The V call is TRBV5-1, the J call TRBJ2-3, with a tentative D call TRBD2 (7 bases). The CDR3 sequence is 16 residues long. Trimming removed 0 bases from V and 2 bases from J, with 13 bases in between. Per the germline V gene, CDR1 is SGHRS and CDR2 is YFSETQ. This CDR3 is CASSLAAGAVTDTQYF. As DNA, the CDR3 is TGCGCCAGCAGCTTGGCCGCGGGGGCCGTCACAGATACGCAGTATTTT.

Relative to its sample, this clone is medium-sized. This chain joins TRBV5-1 and TRBJ1-1; D remains unclear. This CDR3 region has 15 residues. Germline V CDR1 and CDR2: SGHRS, YFSETQ. V was cut by 0 bases and J by 4 bases, with 13 bases left in between. In nucleotides, the CDR3 is TGCGCCAGCAGCTTGGGGAAGGGTTTGGGCACTGAAGCTTTCTTT. Its protein product is CASSLGKGLGTEAFF.

This chain joins TRBV29-1 and TRBJ1-5; D uncertain. Trimming stripped 8 bases from V and 2 bases from J, with 10 bases between. CDR3 length: 12 residues. Germline CDR1 SQVTM, CDR2 ANQGSEA. CDR3 loop: CSTKDGNQPQHF. DNA of the CDR3: TGCAGCACTAAGGACGGCAATCAGCCCCAGCATTTT.